This T cell receptor beta chain was sequenced during a study of graft-versus-host responses after intestinal transplantation. About this clone: Its antigen remains unidentified.

Clones were read by immunoSEQ multiplex PCR, and TCRdb kept only the in-frame ones, dropping some. Of approximately 90,000 clones listed, approximately 80% were seen once; the top ten hold 0.83%. V lost 8 bases to trimming and J lost 6 bases, with 20 bases between them. CDR3 size: 14 residues. Germline-derived CDR1 and CDR2 are SNHLY and FYNNEI. This sequence joins TRBV2 and TRBJ2-7, with D possibly being TRBD1 (6 bases). The input for sequencing was unstimulated CD4+ T cells sorted from spleen or lymph node cells, taken before intestinal transplant. This clonotype was obtained from a human donor who received an intestinal transplant. The CDR3 DNA reads as TGTGCCAGCTGTTACACCCCAGGGGAAGGCGAGCAGTACTTC. Its translation: CASCYTPGEGEQYF.